One and the same sample provided the 22 T cell receptor beta chains below, sequenced in a study of T cells after posttransplantation cyclophosphamide. A marrow graft followed busulfan-fludarabine conditioning, with cyclophosphamide on days +3 and +4. Clones were read by immunoSEQ multiplex PCR, and TCRdb kept only the in-frame ones, dropping some. The sample shows 6,500 to 9,000 clones, none of them appearing just once. This sample comprised PBMCs, obtained after an allogeneic stem cell transplant with post-transplant cyclophosphamide. These receptors were obtained from a male patient younger than 45 who received an allogeneic stem cell transplant from an unrelated donor, was CMV-positive, and had acute and chronic GVHD. The graft donor may be the source of some T cells.

Ten or more counts support this clone. V and J are TRBV4-1 and TRBJ1-1; 7 bases match TRBD1. The V segment lost 5 bases and the J segment 6 bases; nucleotides outside the gene matches: 21. This CDR3 is 18 amino acids long. CDR1 and CDR2 from the germline V gene are MGHRA and YSYEKL. CDR3: CASSADPLPGTEVAEAFF. Written as DNA, the CDR3 is TGCGCCAGCAGCGCAGATCCCCTTCCCGGGACAGAAGTAGCTGAAGCTTTCTTT.

Within the sample, this clone is medium-sized (0.01 to 0.1%). The V and J genes are TRBV4-3 and TRBJ1-1; no clear D. Germline CDR1 and CDR2: LGHNA and YSLEER. Trimming removed 0 bases at V and 9 bases at J, with 11 bases between. The CDR3 is 13 amino acids. The CDR3 DNA sequence: TGCGCCAGCAGCCAAGAGTACGGCGGGAAAGCTTTCTTT. Its protein is CASSQEYGGKAFF.

This clone showed up many times. V gene TRBV4-1 combines with J gene TRBJ1-1; the D gene is possibly TRBD1 (6 bases). The CDR3 is made up of 14 amino acids. The V and J ends lost 6 bases and 1 base respectively, with 12 bases between them. The germline gives CDR1 MGHRA, CDR2 YSYEKL. CDR3 amino acids: CASRGTLKNTEAFF. CDR3 in DNA: TGCGCCAGCAGAGGGACATTAAAGAACACTGAAGCTTTCTTT.

This clone has at least ten counts. This rearrangement joins TRBV5-5 to TRBJ2-6; TRBD1 aligns across 7 bases. The trim removed 2 bases at V and 0 bases at J, leaving 5 bases unmatched. CDR3 length equals 17 residues. Germline-derived CDR1 and CDR2 are SGHKS and YYEKEE (reference sequence). CDR3 residues: CASSFGQVFSGANVLTF. The CDR3 DNA follows: TGTGCCAGCAGCTTCGGACAGGTCTTCTCTGGGGCCAACGTCCTGACTTTC.

Many counts were recorded for this clone. The J gene is TRBJ2-7, the V gene TRBV19; 13 nucleotides line up with TRBD2. Germline assignment: CDR1 LNHDA and CDR2 SQIVND (reference sequence). V was pared by 5 bases and J by 3 bases, with 4 bases of the junction left unmatched. This CDR3 spans 15 amino acids. Written as DNA, the CDR3 is TGTGCCAGTAGTGGATGGACTAGCGGGAGCTACGAGCAGTACTTC. This encodes CASSGWTSGSYEQYF. The full variable domain, completed using reference TRBV19 and TRBJ2-7, is DGGITQSPKYLFRKEGQNVTLSCEQNLNHDAMYWYRQDPGQGLRLIYYSQIVNDFQKGDIAEGYSVSREKKESFPLTVTSAQKNPTAFYLCASSGWTSGSYEQYFGPGTRLTVT.

Many counts were recorded for this clone. The rearrangement uses TRBV6-5 and TRBJ2-7, with TRBD1 as a possible D gene (5 bases). The CDR3 is made up of 13 amino acids. Germline CDR1 MNHEY, CDR2 SVGAGI. The V and J ends lost 4 bases and 3 bases respectively, with 10 bases between them. CDR3 residues: CASSSPDSYEQYF. The CDR3 DNA sequence: TGTGCCAGCAGTTCCCCCGACAGCTACGAGCAGTACTTC.

This clone is categorized as medium-sized. The rearrangement joins TRBV12-3 or TRBV12-4 to TRBJ2-2, with TRBD1 identical over 12 bases. This CDR3 comprises 15 residues. Trimming cost V 7 bases and J 8 bases; bases outside gene matches: 8. The CDR3, as DNA: TGTGCCAGCAAAATCGGGACAGGGGGCAGGGGGGAGCTGTTTTTT. It is translated as CASKIGTGGRGELFF.

This clone was seen repeatedly, ten times or more. This chain joins TRBV6-5 and TRBJ2-7; 13 nucleotides match TRBD2. Germline V gives CDR1 MNHEY, CDR2 SVGAGI. CDR3 length equals 14 residues. V dropped 6 bases and J dropped 7; count of bases not matched to a gene: 6. The CDR3: CASSYGTSGMEQYF. The CDR3 DNA is TGTGCCAGCAGCTACGGGACTAGCGGGATGGAGCAGTACTTC.

This clone is medium-sized. The chain couples TRBV18 to TRBJ2-1; TRBD2 matches at 13 bases. The CDR3 contains 15 residues. V was clipped by 2 bases and J by 7 bases; unmatched bases: 2. Germline-derived CDR1 and CDR2 are KGHSH and LQKENI. This chain's CDR3 is CASSPTSGGANEQFF. CDR3 in DNA: TGTGCCAGCTCACCAACTAGCGGGGGGGCTAATGAGCAGTTCTTC.

This clone has ten or more counts. The CDR3 sequence: CASSQDPWPNTEAFF. CDR3 nucleotide sequence: TGCGCCAGCAGCCAAGATCCATGGCCGAACACTGAAGCTTTCTTT. The chain has TRBV4-1 and TRBJ1-1; D gene unclear. Germline CDR1 and CDR2: MGHRA and YSYEKL. The CDR3 is 15 residues long. The ends were cut back, 0 bases at V and 1 base at J, with 9 bases in the middle.

In its sample, this clone was seen many times. V usage is TRBV5-1 and J usage is TRBJ2-5, with TRBD2 as a possible D gene (5 bases). From germline, CDR1 is SGHRS and CDR2 YFSETQ. Trimming removed 0 bases at V and 5 bases at J, with 11 bases between. This CDR3 contains 14 residues. CDR3 DNA sequence: TGCGCCAGCAGCTTGGGCCTAGCCGGGGAGACCCAGTACTTC. It codes for CASSLGLAGETQYF.

This clone was observed many times. V usage is TRBV5-5 and J usage is TRBJ1-4; 9 bases agree with TRBD1. The J segment lost 3 bases and the V segment lost 4 bases, leaving 10 bases of the junction unmatched. There are 17 residues in the CDR3. From germline, CDR1 is SGHKS and CDR2 YYEKEE (reference sequence). CDR3 residues: CASSPRQGGEPNEKLFF. CDR3 in DNA: TGTGCCAGCAGCCCTCGACAGGGGGGAGAGCCTAATGAAAAACTGTTTTTT.

Many counts were recorded for this clone. V usage is TRBV24-1 and J usage is TRBJ2-1; D might be TRBD1 (6 bases). V was pared by 0 bases and J by 4 bases, with 12 bases between. Germline assignment: CDR1 KGHDR and CDR2 SFDVKD. The CDR3 consists of 16 residues. The CDR3 DNA is TGTGCCACCAGTGATTTGATCGTAGGGGGATACAATGAGCAGTTCTTC. Protein sequence: CATSDLIVGGYNEQFF.

In this sample, this clone turned up many times. The gene calls are TRBV28 and TRBJ1-5; D call uncertain. Germline V gene sequence: CDR1 MDHEN, CDR2 SYDVKM. There are 16 residues in the CDR3. Trimming removed 3 bases from V and 2 bases from J, with 14 bases in between. CDR3: CASSFSAGWGNQPQHF. DNA for the CDR3: TGTGCCAGCAGTTTTTCGGCAGGATGGGGCAATCAGCCCCAGCATTTT.

In this sample, this clone is medium-sized. The chain is built from TRBV7-9 and TRBJ2-1, with 14 nucleotides matching TRBD2. The V gene's germline CDR1 is SEHNR and CDR2 FQNEAQ (reference sequence). The ends lost 6 bases at V and 0 bases at J; junction bases unmatched: 7. The CDR3 is 18 residues long. The CDR3 bases are TGTGCCAGCAGTCTTCGGACTAGCGGGGGGAGCTCCTACAATGAGCAGTTCTTC. Translation: CASSLRTSGGSSYNEQFF.

In its sample, this clone was seen many times. The rearrangement links TRBV24-1 to TRBJ2-5; D may be TRBD2 (5 bases). There are 13 residues in the CDR3. Germline V gives CDR1 KGHDR, CDR2 SFDVKD. The V end lost 7 bases, the J end lost 2 bases, and 10 bases lay between the germline ends. This chain's CDR3 is CATRAGEQETQYF. For the CDR3, the DNA is TGTGCCACCAGGGCGGGTGAGCAAGAGACCCAGTACTTC.

This clone was seen at least ten times. The chain joins TRBV6-2 or TRBV6-3 to TRBJ2-7; TRBD2 aligns across 12 bases. CDR1 and CDR2 (germline): MNHEY, SVGEGT. After removal of 1 base from V and 6 bases from J, the junction contained 10 bases not matched to a gene. The CDR3 consists of 17 residues. CDR3 bases: TGTGCCAGCAGTTACTGGGGGACTAGCGGGCGCGTCCCCGAGCAGTACTTC. This gives the protein CASSYWGTSGRVPEQYF.

This clone was observed at least ten times. The rearrangement links TRBV27 to TRBJ2-5; 8 nucleotides agree with TRBD2. The CDR3 spans 13 residues. The junction had 8 bases not matched to a gene; V was cut back by 10 bases and J by 4 bases. Germline CDR1 MNHEY, CDR2 SMNVEV (reference sequence). In DNA, the CDR3 is TGTGCCACCCACGGACTAGCCCCAGAGACCCAGTACTTC. Amino acids: CATHGLAPETQYF.

This clone was observed at least ten times. The V gene is TRBV25-1, the J gene TRBJ1-6, with a weak D call TRBD1 (6 bases). CDR1 MGHDK and CDR2 SYGVNS come from the germline V gene. The CDR3 extends over 13 amino acids. Trimming removed 6 bases at V and 14 bases at J, with 17 bases between. CDR3 amino acids: CASSTRAQGTLHF. The CDR3 DNA is TGTGCCAGCAGCACCCGGGCTCAGGGGACCCTCCACTTT.

This clone has at least ten counts. Germline and junction disagree at one end, which may indicate a read error. The chain uses TRBV12-3 or TRBV12-4 and TRBJ2-1; 8 bases match TRBD1. The CDR3 runs to 18 residues. The CDR3 loop is CASSLSVAGGTSYNEQFF. The CDR3 DNA sequence: TGTGCCAGCAGTTTATCCGTCGCAGGGGGCACCTCCTATAATGAGCAGTTCTTC.

The rearrangement links TRBV29-1 to TRBJ2-3, with 11 bases identical to TRBD2. The CDR3 spans 14 residues. Germline V gene sequence: CDR1 SQVTM, CDR2 ANQGSEA. After removal of 4 bases from V and 4 bases from J, the junction contained 4 bases not matched to a gene. The CDR3, as DNA: TGCAGCGTTGTGGGACTAGCGGAGGCAGATACGCAGTATTTT. Translating it yields CSVVGLAEADTQYF.

This clone was seen many times. J is TRBJ1-1 and V is TRBV15; D remains unclear. This CDR3 has 15 amino acids. Germline CDR1 reads LNHNV; CDR2 reads YYDKDF (reference sequence). Between the trimmed V and J ends, which lost 1 base and 0 bases, there was a span of 9 bases. CDR3 sequence reads: CATSRANSMNTEAFF. The CDR3 DNA sequence: TGTGCCACCAGCAGAGCGAACAGCATGAACACTGAAGCTTTCTTT.